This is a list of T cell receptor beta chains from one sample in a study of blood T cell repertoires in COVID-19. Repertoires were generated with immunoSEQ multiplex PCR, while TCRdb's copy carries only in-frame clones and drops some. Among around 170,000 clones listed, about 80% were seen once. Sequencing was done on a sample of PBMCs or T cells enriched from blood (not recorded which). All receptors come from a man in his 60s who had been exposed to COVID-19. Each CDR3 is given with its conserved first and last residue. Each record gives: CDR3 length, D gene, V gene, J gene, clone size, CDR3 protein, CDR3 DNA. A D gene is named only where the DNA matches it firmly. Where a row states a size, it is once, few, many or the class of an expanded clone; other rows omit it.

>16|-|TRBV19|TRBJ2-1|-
CASSVSWRSSYNEQFF
TGTGCCAGTAGTGTTTCGTGGAGGAGCTCCTACAATGAGCAGTTCTTC
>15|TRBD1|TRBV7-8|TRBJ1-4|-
CASSLDRGLGEKLFF
TGTGCCAGCAGCTTAGACAGGGGGCTAGGTGAAAAACTGTTTTTT
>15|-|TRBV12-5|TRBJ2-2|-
CASGLVVSETGELFF
TGTGCTAGTGGTTTGGTTGTGAGTGAGACCGGGGAGCTGTTTTTT
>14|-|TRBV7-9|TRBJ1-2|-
CASIRTGSLEGYTF
TGTGCCAGCATTCGTACCGGGAGTTTGGAGGGCTACACCTTC
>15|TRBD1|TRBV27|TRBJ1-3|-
CASSVQGAPGNTIYF
TGTGCCAGCAGTGTACAGGGGGCACCCGGAAACACCATATATTTT
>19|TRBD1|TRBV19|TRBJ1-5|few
CASTSTGVGTFRSNQPQHF
TGTGCCAGTACTAGTACAGGGGTCGGGACCTTTAGGAGCAATCAGCCCCAGCATTTT
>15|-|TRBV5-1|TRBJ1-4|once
CASSLAWGANEKLFF
TGCGCCAGCAGCTTGGCATGGGGAGCTAATGAAAAACTGTTTTTT
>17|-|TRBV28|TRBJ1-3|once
CASSLFGRAGTGNTIYF
TGTGCCAGCAGTTTATTCGGACGCGCGGGCACTGGAAACACCATATATTTT
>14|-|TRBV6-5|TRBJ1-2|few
CASSYSRQEYGYTF
TGTGCCAGCAGTTACTCCAGACAAGAGTATGGCTACACCTTC
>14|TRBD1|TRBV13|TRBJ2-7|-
CASSTGTGGAEQYF
TGTGCCAGCAGCACCGGGACAGGGGGCGCGGAGCAGTACTTC
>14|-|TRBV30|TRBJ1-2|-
CAWMRSGQQYGYTF
TGTGCCTGGATGCGGTCAGGACAGCAATATGGCTACACCTTC
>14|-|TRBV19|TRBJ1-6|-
CASSIVTRDSPLHF
TGTGCCAGTAGTATCGTGACGAGGGATTCACCCCTCCACTTT
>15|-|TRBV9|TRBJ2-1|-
CASSVRGFSYNEQFF
TGTGCCAGCAGCGTTCGGGGGTTCTCCTACAATGAGCAGTTCTTC
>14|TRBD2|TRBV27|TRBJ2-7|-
CASRVAGSTYEQYF
TGTGCCAGCAGAGTAGCGGGTTCCACCTACGAGCAGTACTTC
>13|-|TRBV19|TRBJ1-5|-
CASSRGEDQPQHF
TGTGCCAGTAGTAGAGGGGAGGATCAGCCCCAGCATTTT
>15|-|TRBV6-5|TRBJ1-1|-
CASSPTVLRNTEAFF
TGTGCCAGCAGTCCTACTGTTCTCCGCAACACTGAAGCTTTCTTT
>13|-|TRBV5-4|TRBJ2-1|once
CASSSPQGSEQFF
TGTGCCAGCAGCTCCCCCCAGGGGAGTGAGCAGTTCTTC
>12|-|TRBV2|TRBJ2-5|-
CASNRKGETQYF
TGTGCCAGCAACAGGAAGGGGGAGACCCAGTACTTC
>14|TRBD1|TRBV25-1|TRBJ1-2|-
CASSWTGQGYGYTF
TGTGCCAGCAGTTGGACAGGGCAGGGCTATGGCTACACCTTC
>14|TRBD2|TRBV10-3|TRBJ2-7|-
CAIMTSGGRAEQYF
TGTGCCATCATGACCTCTGGCGGGAGGGCCGAGCAGTACTTC
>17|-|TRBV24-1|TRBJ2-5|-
CATSYQFTGKPWETQYF
TGTGCCACGAGTTATCAGTTTACCGGGAAACCTTGGGAGACCCAGTACTTC
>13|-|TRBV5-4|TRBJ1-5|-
CASSFDRNQPQHF
TGTGCCAGCAGCTTTGACAGGAATCAGCCCCAGCATTTT
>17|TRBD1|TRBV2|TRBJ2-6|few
CAIQRQGEPSGANVLTF
TGTGCCATCCAAAGACAGGGGGAGCCCTCTGGGGCCAACGTCCTGACTTTC
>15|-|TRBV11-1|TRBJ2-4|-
CASSLAGRAKNIQYF
TGTGCCAGCAGCTTAGCCGGGAGAGCCAAAAACATTCAGTACTTC
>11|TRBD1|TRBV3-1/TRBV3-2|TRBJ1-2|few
CASRRDSRYTF
TGTGCCAGCAGACGGGACAGCCGCTACACCTTC
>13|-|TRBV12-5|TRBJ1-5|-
CASAPGGNQPQHF
TGTGCTAGTGCTCCGGGTGGCAATCAGCCCCAGCATTTT
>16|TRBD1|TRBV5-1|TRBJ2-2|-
CASSHKGASNTGELFF
TGCGCCAGCAGCCACAAGGGGGCATCGAACACCGGGGAGCTGTTTTTT
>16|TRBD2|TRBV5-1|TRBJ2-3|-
CASSPGLAGGTDTQYF
TGCGCCAGCAGCCCTGGACTAGCGGGAGGTACAGATACGCAGTATTTT
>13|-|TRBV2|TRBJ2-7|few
CASAGNGGHEQYF
TGTGCCTCCGCCGGGAACGGGGGACACGAGCAGTACTTC
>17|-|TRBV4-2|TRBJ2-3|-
CASSQATLARSTDTQYF
TGTGCCAGCAGCCAAGCCACCCTAGCGCGCAGCACAGATACGCAGTATTTT
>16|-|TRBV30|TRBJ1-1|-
CAWSVQGRRRGTEAFF
TGTGCCTGGAGTGTACAAGGTCGCAGGAGGGGCACTGAAGCTTTCTTT
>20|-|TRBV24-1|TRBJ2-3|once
CATSDTGRTGLEGHRDTQYF
TGTGCCACCAGTGATACCGGGAGGACGGGCTTGGAGGGACACAGAGATACGCAGTATTTT
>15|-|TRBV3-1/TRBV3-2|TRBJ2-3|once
CASSQGRGISDTQYF
TGTGCCAGCAGCCAAGGGCGGGGAATCTCCGATACGCAGTATTTT
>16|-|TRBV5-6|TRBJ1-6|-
CASIKSGLTYNSPLHF
TGTGCCAGCATCAAAAGTGGACTGACCTATAATTCACCCCTCCACTTT
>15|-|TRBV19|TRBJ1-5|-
CASSDSAPSNQPQHF
TGTGCCAGTAGCGACAGTGCACCTAGCAATCAGCCCCAGCATTTT
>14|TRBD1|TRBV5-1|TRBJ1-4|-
CASRTGTANEKLFF
TGCGCCAGCAGGACAGGGACGGCTAATGAAAAACTGTTTTTT
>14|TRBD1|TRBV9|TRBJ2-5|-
CASSIQGGRETQYF
TGTGCCAGCAGCATACAGGGGGGTCGAGAGACCCAGTACTTC
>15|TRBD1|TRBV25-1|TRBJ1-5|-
CASSDETGDNQPQHF
TGTGCCAGCAGTGACGAGACAGGGGACAATCAGCCCCAGCATTTT
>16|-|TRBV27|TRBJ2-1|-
CASRSQGTPSYNEQFF
TGTGCCAGCAGATCTCAGGGAACTCCCTCCTACAATGAGCAGTTCTTC
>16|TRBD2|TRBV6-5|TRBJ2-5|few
CASSYASGSRWETQYF
TGTGCCAGCAGTTACGCTAGCGGGAGTCGGTGGGAGACCCAGTACTTC
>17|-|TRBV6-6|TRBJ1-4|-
CASSPRGPGVGNEKLFF
TGTGCCAGCAGTCCCCGCGGTCCGGGGGTCGGTAATGAAAAACTGTTTTTT
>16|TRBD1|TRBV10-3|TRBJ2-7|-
CAISPQGAPPPYEQYF
TGTGCCATCAGTCCCCAGGGGGCGCCCCCCCCCTACGAGCAGTACTTC
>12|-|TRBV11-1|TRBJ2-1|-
CASSLSEFEQFF
TGTGCCAGCAGCTTATCGGAGTTTGAGCAGTTCTTC
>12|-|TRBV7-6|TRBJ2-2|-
CASSLVGGELFF
TGTGCCAGCAGCTTAGTCGGCGGGGAGCTGTTTTTT
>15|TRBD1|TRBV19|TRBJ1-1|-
CASSTSRTGITEAFF
TGTGCCAGTAGTACCTCTCGGACAGGGATCACTGAAGCTTTCTTT
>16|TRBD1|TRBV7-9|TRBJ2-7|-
CASNLGPGQGIYEQYF
TGTGCCAGCAACTTGGGACCGGGACAGGGAATCTACGAGCAGTACTTC
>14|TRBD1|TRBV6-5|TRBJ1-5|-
CAGSTGVGNQPQHF
TGTGCCGGATCCACAGGGGTCGGCAATCAGCCCCAGCATTTT
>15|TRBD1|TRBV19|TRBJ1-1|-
CASSPGQALGTEAFF
TGTGCCAGTAGTCCTGGACAGGCCCTGGGCACTGAAGCTTTCTTT
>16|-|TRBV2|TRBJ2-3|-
CASSEAGGRGGNTQYF
TGTGCCAGCAGTGAAGCTGGCGGGAGAGGGGGGAATACGCAGTATTTT
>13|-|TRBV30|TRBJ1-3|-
CAWSGDSGNTIYF
TGTGCCTGGAGCGGGGATTCTGGAAACACCATATATTTT
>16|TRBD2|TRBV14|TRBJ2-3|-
CASSDGLAGVTDTQYF
TGTGCCAGCAGCGACGGACTAGCGGGAGTAACAGATACGCAGTATTTT
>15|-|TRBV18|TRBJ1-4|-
CASSPQNRAWEKLFF
TGTGCCAGCTCACCACAGAACAGGGCCTGGGAAAAACTGTTTTTT
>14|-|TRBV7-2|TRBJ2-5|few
CASSLEWAQETQYF
TGTGCCAGCAGCTTAGAGTGGGCACAAGAGACCCAGTACTTC
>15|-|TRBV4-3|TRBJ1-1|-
CASSQGTLRGAEAFF
TGCGCCAGCAGCCAAGGGACGTTAAGGGGCGCTGAAGCTTTCTTT
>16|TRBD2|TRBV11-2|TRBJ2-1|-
CASSSRLAVIYNEQFF
TGTGCCAGCAGCTCCCGACTAGCGGTTATCTACAATGAGCAGTTCTTC
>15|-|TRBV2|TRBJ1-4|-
CASIQGFGSREKLFF
TGTGCCAGCATCCAGGGATTCGGGTCCCGCGAAAAACTGTTTTTT
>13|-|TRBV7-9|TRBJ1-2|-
CASSLEGLGGYTF
TGTGCCAGCAGCTTGGAGGGGTTGGGTGGCTACACCTTC
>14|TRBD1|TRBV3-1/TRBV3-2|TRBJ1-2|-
CASSQVRGAYGYTF
TGTGCCAGCAGCCAAGTCAGGGGGGCGTATGGCTACACCTTC